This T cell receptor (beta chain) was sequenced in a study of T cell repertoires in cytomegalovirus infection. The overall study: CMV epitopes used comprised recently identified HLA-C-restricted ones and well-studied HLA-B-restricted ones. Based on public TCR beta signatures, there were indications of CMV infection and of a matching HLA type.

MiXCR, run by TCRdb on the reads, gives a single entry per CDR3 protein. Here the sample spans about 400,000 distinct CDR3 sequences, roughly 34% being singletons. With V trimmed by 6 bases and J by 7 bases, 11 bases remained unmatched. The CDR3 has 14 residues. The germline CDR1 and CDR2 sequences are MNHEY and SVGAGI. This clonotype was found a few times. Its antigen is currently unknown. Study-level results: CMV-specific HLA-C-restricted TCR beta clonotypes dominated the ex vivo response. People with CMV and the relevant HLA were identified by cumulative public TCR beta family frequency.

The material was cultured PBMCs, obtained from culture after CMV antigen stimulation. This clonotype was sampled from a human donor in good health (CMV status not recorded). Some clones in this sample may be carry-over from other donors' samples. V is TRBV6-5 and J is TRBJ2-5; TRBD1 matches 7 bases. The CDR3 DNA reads TGTGCCAGCAGCCCGGGACAGTTTTTGGGGACCCAGTACTTC. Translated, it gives CASSPGQFLGTQYF.